These 12 T cell receptor beta chains share one sample of origin, sequenced in a study of blood T cell repertoires in COVID-19. Libraries were prepared by immunoSEQ multiplex PCR; TCRdb keeps only in-frame clonotypes and omits some of them. The sample contains some 260,000 clones, over 75% of which appear only once. The sample was peripheral blood. The origin of the receptors is a woman between 40 and 50 years old who had recovered from COVID-19.

This rearrangement joins TRBV7-2 to TRBJ2-3; 9 bases match TRBD2. V was clipped by 4 bases and J by 7 bases; unmatched bases: 6. CDR1 is SGHTA, CDR2 FQGNSA, per germline. This CDR3 is 14 amino acids long. The CDR3 DNA sequence: TGTGCCAGCAGCTGGGGGACTAGCTCAAATACGCAGTATTTT. This translates into CASSWGTSSNTQYF.

The gene calls are TRBV9 and TRBJ1-6; unclear D gene. Trimming cost V 7 bases and J 0 bases, with 5 bases left between them. The CDR3 loop spans 13 amino acids. CDR1 and CDR2 (germline): SGDLS, YYNGEE. CDR3 in amino acids: CASGRSYNSPLHF. The CDR3 bases are TGTGCCAGCGGGCGCTCCTATAATTCACCCCTCCACTTT.

The chain is built from TRBV5-8 and TRBJ2-2; TRBD1 matches at 8 bases. V shed 4 bases, J shed 6 bases, and the junction held 5 bases outside the gene matches. This CDR3 comprises 14 residues. Germline V gene data show CDR1 as SGHTS and CDR2 as YDEGEE. CDR3 bases: TGTGCCAGCAGCCCGACAGGGGATGCCGGGGAGCTGTTTTTT. Amino acids: CASSPTGDAGELFF.

This clone has just one count. The chain couples TRBV12-3 or TRBV12-4 to TRBJ2-3; D is unresolved. The CDR3 is 12 amino acids. Trimming left V 6 bases short and J 4 bases short, with 8 bases between. The CDR3 DNA reads TGTGCCAGCAGCCCCGTGTCAGATACGCAGTATTTT. It is translated as CASSPVSDTQYF.

CDR3 sequence: CASRRPGQGSSPLHF. DNA of the CDR3: TGTGCCAGCAGAAGACCGGGACAGGGGAGTTCACCCCTCCACTTT. The gene calls are TRBV2 and TRBJ1-6; 10 nucleotides agree with TRBD1. V dropped 6 bases and J dropped 9; count of bases not matched to a gene: 8. The CDR3 sequence is 15 residues long. The germline CDR1 and CDR2 sequences are SNHLY and FYNNEI.

V usage is TRBV7-3 and J usage is TRBJ2-1; D is possibly TRBD2 (5 bases). Germline-derived CDR1 and CDR2 are SGHTA and FQGTGA. This CDR3 is 13 amino acids long. Trimming removed 0 bases from V and 6 bases from J, with 6 bases in between. CDR3 sequence: CASSLTRANEQFF. DNA of the CDR3: TGTGCCAGCAGCTTAACGAGGGCCAATGAGCAGTTCTTC.

The genes are TRBV5-1 and TRBJ1-6, with unresolved D. There are 14 residues in the CDR3. Trimming took off 2 bases at V and 6 bases at J, with 9 bases between the two ends. Germline values: CDR1 SGHRS, CDR2 YFSETQ. The CDR3 region is CASSLGGFNSPLHF. CDR3 DNA sequence: TGCGCCAGCAGCTTAGGCGGGTTTAATTCACCCCTCCACTTT.

The sample holds one count of this clone. V gene TRBV7-2 combines with J gene TRBJ2-7; a possible D gene is TRBD1 (6 bases). The CDR3 runs 13 residues. Germline CDR1 reads SGHTA; CDR2 reads FQGNSA. V shed 5 bases and J shed 8 bases, with 16 bases lying between them. The CDR3 protein is CASSQTGPTKQYF. The CDR3 nucleotides read TGTGCCAGCAGCCAGACAGGCCCTACGAAGCAGTACTTC.

The chain's CDR3 is CASSPKKYGTGGDEQYF. The DNA for the CDR3 is TGTGCCAGCAGTCCGAAAAAGTACGGGACAGGAGGGGACGAGCAGTACTTC. The chain joins TRBV6-6 to TRBJ2-7; 8 bases are a match to TRBD1. Germline CDR1 and CDR2: MNHNY and SVGAGI (reference sequence). This CDR3 region has 17 residues. J gave up 5 bases and V 5 bases, and 17 bases lay outside the gene matches.

The V call is TRBV13, the J call TRBJ1-2, with 9 bases identical to TRBD1. From germline, CDR1 is PRHDT and CDR2 FYEKMQ (reference sequence). Trimming took 4 bases from V and 6 from J; bases not matched to a gene: 9. The CDR3 spans 15 residues. The CDR3 region is CASSSFITGGHGYTF. The CDR3 DNA sequence: TGTGCCAGCAGCTCCTTTATAACAGGGGGCCATGGCTACACCTTC.

The CDR3: CASSLTTGGGYTF. CDR3 bases: TGTGCCAGCAGCTTAACAACAGGGGGCGGCTACACCTTC. V and J are TRBV7-3 and TRBJ1-2; 9 positions match TRBD1. The CDR3 totals 13 residues. With V trimmed by 0 bases and J by 8 bases, 1 base remained unmatched. The V gene's germline CDR1 is SGHTA and CDR2 FQGTGA.

The chain employs TRBV30 and TRBJ1-2; 8 nucleotides agree with TRBD1. V trimming: 5 bases; J trimming: 4 bases; junction bases outside the gene matches: 3. CDR3 length: 12 amino acids. Germline CDR1 reads GTSNPN; CDR2 reads SVGIG (reference sequence). The CDR3 loop is CAWSQGVYGYTF. The DNA of the CDR3 is TGTGCCTGGTCACAGGGGGTCTATGGCTACACCTTC.